The 30 T cell receptor beta chains below come from one sample, sequenced in a study of blood T cell repertoires in COVID-19. TCRdb's table, derived via immunoSEQ multiplex PCR, lists solely in-frame clones and lacks some. This sample yields about 370,000 clones, of which around 87% are seen a single time; less than 11% belongs to the top ten. The sample consisted of peripheral blood. The receptors were gathered from a woman aged 25 to 45 with COVID-19, enrolled during active disease.

The V and J genes are TRBV5-1 and TRBJ2-5; maybe TRBD2 (6 bases). Germline V gene lookup returns CDR1 SGHRS and CDR2 YFSETQ. V gave up 0 bases and J gave up 2 bases, with 14 bases separating them. This CDR3 is built from 16 residues. CDR3 protein: CASSLAPASAQETQYF. The CDR3 nucleotides are TGCGCCAGCAGCTTGGCCCCGGCTAGCGCGCAAGAGACCCAGTACTTC.

Only a few counts were recorded for this clone. The chain is built from TRBV2 and TRBJ2-2; D is perhaps TRBD2 (5 bases). V was clipped by 4 bases and J by 1 base, with 13 bases between them. Germline V gene sequence: CDR1 SNHLY, CDR2 FYNNEI. The CDR3 is made up of 16 amino acids. CDR3 in amino acids: CASSGKGGLNTGELFF. In nucleotides, the CDR3 is TGTGCCAGCAGTGGGAAGGGCGGGTTGAACACCGGGGAGCTGTTTTTT.

The V gene is TRBV29-1, the J gene TRBJ1-1, with 7 positions matching TRBD1. V lost 5 bases to trimming and J lost 6 bases; unmatched junction nucleotides: 12. Looked up from germline, CDR1 is SQVTM and CDR2 is ANQGSEA. The CDR3 is 14 amino acids. The CDR3 here is CSVPPGQRGPEAFF. For the CDR3, the DNA is TGCAGCGTTCCTCCGGGCCAGAGGGGGCCTGAAGCTTTCTTT.

The chain combines TRBV30 with TRBJ1-2; D possibly corresponds to TRBD1 (5 bases). Germline V lookup: CDR1 GTSNPN, CDR2 SVGIG (reference sequence). With 3 bases removed from V and 8 bases from J, the gap between germline ends came to 13 bases. There are 12 residues in the CDR3. CDR3 sequence (DNA): TGTGCCTGGAGGGGGGGAAGAGGCGGCTACACCTTC. Its translation is CAWRGGRGGYTF.

The rearrangement uses TRBV11-1 and TRBJ2-5; 7 bases map to TRBD2. With 3 bases clipped from V and 4 bases from J, the junction kept 2 bases outside the gene matches. In germline, CDR1 is SGHAT, CDR2 FQDESV (reference sequence). CDR3 size: 13 residues. The chain's CDR3 is CASSFERGETQYF. CDR3 DNA sequence: TGTGCCAGCAGCTTTGAGCGGGGAGAGACCCAGTACTTC.

J is TRBJ1-1 and V is TRBV23-1; unclear D gene. TRBV23-1 is treated as an ORF (open reading frame) with a function not yet certain. The V gene lost 0 bases and the J gene lost 0 bases, with 17 bases spanning the gap. The CDR3 sequence is 18 residues long. The CDR3 protein is CASSQSPKFTIMNTEAFF. CDR3 DNA: TGCGCCAGCAGTCAATCTCCAAAATTCACTATTATGAACACTGAAGCTTTCTTT.

Only a few counts were recorded for this clone. The rearrangement uses TRBV24-1 and TRBJ2-7; maybe TRBD1 (5 bases). Trimming cost V 7 bases and J 2 bases, with 8 bases left between them. The length of the CDR3 is 12 residues. Germline lookup yields CDR1 KGHDR and CDR2 SFDVKD. CDR3 coding DNA: TGTGCCACCAGGAGACAGACCTACGAGCAGTACTTC. This gives the protein CATRRQTYEQYF.

The V gene is TRBV5-5, the J gene TRBJ2-7, with TRBD1 identical over 7 bases. With 3 bases clipped from V and 3 bases from J, the junction kept 12 bases outside the gene matches. This CDR3 spans 16 amino acids. The germline V gene has CDR1 SGHKS and CDR2 YYEKEE (reference sequence). The CDR3 region is CASSCPQGVFDYEQYF. The CDR3 DNA follows: TGTGCCAGCAGCTGCCCCCAGGGGGTATTTGACTACGAGCAGTACTTC.

This chain uses TRBV5-1 with TRBJ2-7; 8 bases align to TRBD1. The CDR3 totals 14 residues. Germline CDR1 is SGHRS and CDR2 is YFSETQ. V trimming: 6 bases; J trimming: 7 bases; junction bases outside the gene matches: 12. The CDR3: CASKLAGGPGEQYF. The CDR3 bases are TGCGCCAGCAAGTTAGCAGGGGGCCCAGGGGAGCAGTACTTC.

The gene calls are TRBV5-4 and TRBJ1-4, with TRBD1 as a possible D gene (6 bases). V was clipped by 0 bases and J by 5 bases, with 14 bases between them. The V gene's germline CDR1 is SGHNT and CDR2 YYREEE (reference sequence). The CDR3 runs to 16 residues. The CDR3 bases are TGTGCCAGCAGCTTGGCCCTGCCTGGGGGCAATGAAAAACTGTTTTTT. Protein product: CASSLALPGGNEKLFF.

The chain employs TRBV6-1 and TRBJ2-5; the D gene is possibly TRBD1 (6 bases). Per the germline V gene, CDR1 is MNHNS and CDR2 is SASEGT. The CDR3 sequence is 12 residues long. With 5 bases removed from V and 5 bases from J, the gap between germline ends came to 9 bases. The CDR3 sequence: CASSYQGETQYF. For the CDR3, the DNA is TGTGCCAGCAGTTATCAGGGGGAGACCCAGTACTTC.

Concerning this clone itself: The same CDR3 also results from other DNA sequences found in this sample. V is TRBV3-1 (or the pseudogene TRBV3-2) and J is TRBJ1-2; a weak D match, TRBD1 (5 bases). CDR1 and CDR2 from the germline V gene are LGHDT and YNNKEL (reference sequence). The V gene lost 4 bases and the J gene lost 2 bases, with 8 bases spanning the gap. This CDR3 region has 13 residues. CDR3 amino acids: CASSPQGNYGYTF. In DNA, the CDR3 is TGTGCCAGCAGCCCCCAGGGAAACTATGGCTACACCTTC.

This chain links TRBV19 with TRBJ1-2, with TRBD1 as a possible D gene (5 bases). This CDR3 comprises 11 residues. Germline lookup yields CDR1 LNHDA and CDR2 SQIVND (reference sequence). The germline V and J ends were trimmed by 7 bases and 2 bases, with 5 bases remaining between them. The CDR3, as DNA: TGTGCCAGTACAGGGAACTATGGCTACACCTTC. Translation gives CASTGNYGYTF. The full variable domain, with the rest looked up from reference TRBV19 and TRBJ1-2, is DGGITQSPKYLFRKEGQNVTLSCEQNLNHDAMYWYRQDPGQGLRLIYYSQIVNDFQKGDIAEGYSVSREKKESFPLTVTSAQKNPTAFYLCASTGNYGYTFGSGTRLTVV.

This clone was counted between two and nine times. The rearrangement joins TRBV6-5 to TRBJ1-1; 7 nucleotides align to TRBD1. Germline-derived CDR1 and CDR2 are MNHEY and SVGAGI. CDR3 size: 14 residues. V lost 6 bases, J lost 3 bases, and 7 bases stayed unmatched. The CDR3: CASRSWDRDTEAFF. CDR3 DNA sequence: TGTGCCAGCAGAAGCTGGGACAGAGACACTGAAGCTTTCTTT.

V and J are TRBV30 and TRBJ1-2; TRBD1 is a possible D gene (6 bases). Trimming removed 0 bases at V and 4 bases at J, with 12 bases between. CDR1 GTSNPN and CDR2 SVGIG come from the germline V gene (reference sequence). The CDR3 has 14 residues. CDR3 amino acids: CAWSVSGGLYGYTF. The CDR3 DNA sequence: TGTGCCTGGAGTGTATCGGGGGGCCTCTATGGCTACACCTTC.

The CDR3 region is CASSGLAGRNEQFF. The DNA for the CDR3 is TGTGCCAGCTCGGGACTAGCGGGACGAAATGAGCAGTTCTTC. The chain links TRBV3-1 (or the pseudogene TRBV3-2) to TRBJ2-1, with 13 nucleotides matching TRBD2. V gave up 8 bases and J gave up 7 bases; unmatched junction bases: 5. The CDR3 loop spans 14 amino acids. Per the germline V gene, CDR1 is LGHDT and CDR2 is YNNKEL (reference sequence).

This clone appeared once. J is TRBJ1-6 and V is TRBV4-2; perhaps TRBD1 as D (6 bases). Per germline, CDR1 LGHNA and CDR2 YNFKEQ. Trimming took 2 bases from V and 15 from J, leaving 14 bases between them. The CDR3 sequence is 13 residues long. In DNA, the CDR3 is TGTGCCAGCAGCCAAAATGGACAGCCGTACCTCCACTTT. Its translation is CASSQNGQPYLHF.

This chain uses TRBV28 with TRBJ1-5, with D possibly matching TRBD1 (5 bases). Trimming removed 7 bases from V and 8 bases from J, with 12 bases in between. The length of the CDR3 is 12 residues. Germline lookup yields CDR1 MDHEN and CDR2 SYDVKM. The chain's CDR3 is CASMGGLEPQHF. In DNA form, the CDR3 reads TGTGCCAGCATGGGGGGGTTGGAGCCCCAGCATTTT.

The chain uses TRBV10-1 and TRBJ2-3; 7 nucleotides match TRBD1. The CDR3 length is 14 residues. Germline lookup yields CDR1 WNHNN and CDR2 SYGVQD (reference sequence). V shed 6 bases and J 1 base; nucleotides not matched to a gene: 4. The CDR3 DNA reads as TGCGCCAGCAGCGACAGGGTGGGCACAGATACGCAGTATTTT. Amino acids: CASSDRVGTDTQYF.

V is TRBV10-2 and J is TRBJ2-5; maybe TRBD1 (6 bases). From germline, CDR1 is WSHSY and CDR2 SAAADI. There are 14 residues in the CDR3. The ends were cut back, 0 bases at V and 2 bases at J, with 7 bases in the middle. The CDR3 here is CASSESQGQETQYF. The CDR3, as DNA: TGCGCCAGCAGTGAGTCGCAGGGGCAAGAGACCCAGTACTTC.

V and J are TRBV28 and TRBJ1-5, with 7 bases matching TRBD1. Trimming at V came to 7 bases and at J to 2 bases, leaving 2 bases not matched to a gene. Germline V gene sequence: CDR1 MDHEN, CDR2 SYDVKM. The CDR3 totals 13 residues. The CDR3 region has the DNA TGTGCCAGCAAGCAGGGGGGCAATCAGCCCCAGCATTTT. Its protein is CASKQGGNQPQHF.

This sequence joins TRBV28 and TRBJ2-3, with 9 positions matching TRBD2. The germline V gene encodes CDR1 MDHEN and CDR2 SYDVKM. This CDR3 is 15 amino acids long. Trimming at V came to 3 bases and at J to 1 base, leaving 2 bases not matched to a gene. The CDR3 sequence is CASSFWTSGTDTQYF. CDR3 sequence (DNA): TGTGCCAGCAGTTTTTGGACTAGCGGCACAGATACGCAGTATTTT.

The V and J genes are TRBV28 and TRBJ1-5; tentative D call: TRBD1 (5 bases). The V end was cut by 7 bases, the J end by 5 bases, with 12 bases between. In germline, CDR1 is MDHEN, CDR2 SYDVKM. The CDR3 spans 13 residues. CDR3 bases: TGTGCCAGCATCAGGAGGGGTTATCAGCCCCAGCATTTT. Translated: CASIRRGYQPQHF.

The chain is built from TRBV7-9 and TRBJ2-3; 7 bases line up with TRBD1. The CDR3 consists of 16 residues. The germline V gene encodes CDR1 SEHNR and CDR2 FQNEAQ (reference sequence). The trim removed 1 base at V and 0 bases at J, leaving 4 bases unmatched. The CDR3 DNA sequence: TGTGCCAGCAGCTTAGTTACGGGACAGAGCACAGATACGCAGTATTTT. The encoded protein is CASSLVTGQSTDTQYF.

V and J are TRBV4-3 and TRBJ2-7, with a weak D call TRBD2 (5 bases). Per the germline V gene, CDR1 is LGHNA and CDR2 is YSLEER. Trimming cost V 4 bases and J 7 bases, with 11 bases left between them. The CDR3 spans 12 residues. The CDR3 here is CASSLHPGEQYF. CDR3 DNA: TGCGCCAGCAGCCTACACCCGGGGGAGCAGTACTTC.

The V and J genes are TRBV19 and TRBJ2-5, with D unresolved. Germline CDR1 reads LNHDA; CDR2 reads SQIVND (reference sequence). CDR3 length equals 12 residues. Trimming took 4 bases from V and 5 from J, leaving 8 bases between them. As DNA, the CDR3 is TGTGCCAGTAGTAGGAGTGAGGAGACCCAGTACTTC. Protein sequence: CASSRSEETQYF.

This chain uses TRBV28 with TRBJ2-5; 7 nucleotides agree with TRBD1. Germline CDR1 reads MDHEN; CDR2 reads SYDVKM. V lost 4 bases to trimming and J lost 1 base; unmatched junction nucleotides: 0. The CDR3 sequence is 13 residues long. The CDR3 sequence: CASSWDSQETQYF. CDR3 DNA sequence: TGTGCCAGCAGTTGGGACAGCCAAGAGACCCAGTACTTC.

The V call is TRBV10-1, the J call TRBJ2-3, with D perhaps matching TRBD2 (6 bases). The CDR3 loop spans 16 amino acids. The ends were cut back, 4 bases at V and 3 bases at J, with 17 bases in the middle. Germline CDR1 and CDR2: WNHNN and SYGVQD (reference sequence). The DNA for the CDR3 is TGCGCCAGCAGTGGTCCAAAGCGGCGGGAAACAGATACGCAGTATTTT. Its protein product is CASSGPKRRETDTQYF.

The chain carries TRBV7-2 and TRBJ1-1; TRBD1 matches 8 bases. CDR1 SGHTA and CDR2 FQGNSA come from the germline V gene. CDR3 length: 14 amino acids. With 5 bases clipped from V and 3 bases from J, the junction kept 5 bases outside the gene matches. The CDR3: CASSQGAAYTEAFF. In nucleotides, the CDR3 is TGTGCCAGCAGCCAGGGGGCTGCTTACACTGAAGCTTTCTTT. Full variable domain (outside the CDR3, taken from reference TRBV7-2 and TRBJ1-1): GAGVSQSPSNKVTEKGKDVELRCDPISGHTALYWYRQSLGQGLEFLIYFQGNSAPDKSGLPSDRFSAERTGGSVSTLTIQRTQQEDSAVYLCASSQGAAYTEAFFGQGTRLTVV.

This chain uses TRBV4-2 with TRBJ1-1, with 9 bases matching TRBD1. CDR1 is LGHNA and CDR2 is YNFKEQ in the germline V gene. Trimming cost V 3 bases and J 3 bases; bases outside gene matches: 2. The CDR3 covers 14 residues. The CDR3 DNA follows: TGTGCCAGCAGCCAGGACAGGGGAGACACTGAAGCTTTCTTT. The encoded protein is CASSQDRGDTEAFF.